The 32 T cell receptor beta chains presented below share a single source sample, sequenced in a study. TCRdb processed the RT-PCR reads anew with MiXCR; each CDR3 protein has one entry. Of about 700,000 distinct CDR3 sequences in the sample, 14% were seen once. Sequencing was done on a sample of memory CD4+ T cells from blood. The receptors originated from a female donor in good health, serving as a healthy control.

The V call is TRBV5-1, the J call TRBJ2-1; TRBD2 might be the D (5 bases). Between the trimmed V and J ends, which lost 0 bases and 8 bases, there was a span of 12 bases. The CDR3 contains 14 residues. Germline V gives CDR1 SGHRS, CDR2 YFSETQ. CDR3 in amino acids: CASSLGGLAHEQFF. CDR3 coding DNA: TGCGCCAGCAGCTTGGGCGGGCTAGCCCATGAGCAGTTCTTC. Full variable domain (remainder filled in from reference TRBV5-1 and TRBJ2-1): KAGVTQTPRYLIKTRGQQVTLSCSPISGHRSVSWYQQTPGQGLQFLFEYFSETQRNKGNFPGRFSGRQFSNSRSEMNVSTLELGDSALYLCASSLGGLAHEQFFGPGTRLTVL.

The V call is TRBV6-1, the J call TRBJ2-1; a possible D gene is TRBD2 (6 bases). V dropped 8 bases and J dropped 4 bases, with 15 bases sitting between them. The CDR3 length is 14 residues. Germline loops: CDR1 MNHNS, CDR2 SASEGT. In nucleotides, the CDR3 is TGTGCCAGCTCTCCGGGACTTATATACAATGAGCAGTTCTTC. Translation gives CASSPGLIYNEQFF.

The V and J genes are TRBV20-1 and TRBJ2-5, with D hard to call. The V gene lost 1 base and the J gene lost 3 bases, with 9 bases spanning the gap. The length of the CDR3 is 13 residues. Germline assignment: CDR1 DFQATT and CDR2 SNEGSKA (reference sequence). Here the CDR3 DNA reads TGCAGTGCTAGAGGGCCCAGAGAAGAGACCCAGTACTTC. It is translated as CSARGPREETQYF.

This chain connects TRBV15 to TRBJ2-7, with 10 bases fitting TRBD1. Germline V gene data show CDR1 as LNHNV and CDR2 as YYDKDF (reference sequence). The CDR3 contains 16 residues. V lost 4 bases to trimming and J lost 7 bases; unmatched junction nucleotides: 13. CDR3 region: CATSTEPDRGQVEQYF. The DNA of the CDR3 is TGTGCCACCAGCACCGAGCCCGACAGGGGGCAAGTTGAGCAGTACTTC. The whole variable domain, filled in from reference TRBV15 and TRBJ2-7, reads DAMVIQNPRYQVTQFGKPVTLSCSQTLNHNVMYWYQQKSSQAPKLLFHYYDKDFNNEADTPDNFQSRRPNTSFCFLDIRSPGLGDTAMYLCATSTEPDRGQVEQYFGPGTRLTVT.

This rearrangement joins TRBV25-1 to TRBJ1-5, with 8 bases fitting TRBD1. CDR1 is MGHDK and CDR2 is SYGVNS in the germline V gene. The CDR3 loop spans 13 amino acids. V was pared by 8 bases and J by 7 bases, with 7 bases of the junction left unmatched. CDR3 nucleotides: TGTGCCAGCGTAGGACAGGGTGGGCAGCCCCAGCATTTT. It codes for CASVGQGGQPQHF. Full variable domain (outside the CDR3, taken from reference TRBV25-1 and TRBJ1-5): EADIYQTPRYLVIGTGKKITLECSQTMGHDKMYWYQQDPGMELHLIHYSYGVNSTEKGDLSSESTVSRIRTEHFPLTLESARPSHTSQYLCASVGQGGQPQHFGDGTRLSIL.

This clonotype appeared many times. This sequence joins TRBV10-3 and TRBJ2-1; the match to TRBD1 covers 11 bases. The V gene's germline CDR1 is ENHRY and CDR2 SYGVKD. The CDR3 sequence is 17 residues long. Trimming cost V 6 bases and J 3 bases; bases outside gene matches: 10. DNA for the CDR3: TGTGCCATCAGCATGTCAGGGGGACAGGGGGTCTACAATGAGCAGTTCTTC. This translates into CAISMSGGQGVYNEQFF.

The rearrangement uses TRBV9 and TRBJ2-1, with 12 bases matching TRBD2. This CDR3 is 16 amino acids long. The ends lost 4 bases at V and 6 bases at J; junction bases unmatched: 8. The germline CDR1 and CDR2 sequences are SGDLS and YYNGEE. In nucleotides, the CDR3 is TGTGCCAGCAGCTTGGCCGGGACTAGCGGGCTCAATGAGCAGTTCTTC. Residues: CASSLAGTSGLNEQFF.

This CDR3 reads CASSRHEGEAFF. CDR3 coding DNA: TGTGCCAGCAGCCGCCATGAGGGTGAAGCTTTCTTT. The V call is TRBV7-8, the J call TRBJ1-1; D is unresolved. Germline CDR1 is SGHVS and CDR2 is FQNEAQ. V was pared by 5 bases and J by 7 bases, with 11 bases between. The CDR3 extends over 12 amino acids.

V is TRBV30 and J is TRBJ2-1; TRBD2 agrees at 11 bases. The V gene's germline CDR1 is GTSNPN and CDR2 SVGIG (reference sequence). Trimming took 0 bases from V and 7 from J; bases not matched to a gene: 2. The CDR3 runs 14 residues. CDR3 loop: CAWSVLAGVNEQFF. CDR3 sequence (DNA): TGTGCCTGGAGTGTACTAGCGGGAGTGAATGAGCAGTTCTTC.

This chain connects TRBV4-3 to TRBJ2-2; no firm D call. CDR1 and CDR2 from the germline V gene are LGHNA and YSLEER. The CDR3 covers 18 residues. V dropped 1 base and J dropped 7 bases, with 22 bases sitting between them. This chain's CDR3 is CASSQGPDRPGDGGELFF. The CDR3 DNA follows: TGCGCCAGCAGCCAAGGTCCCGATAGGCCCGGTGATGGCGGGGAGCTGTTTTTT.

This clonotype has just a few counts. The CDR3 here is CAIRVGLGQGDYNEQFF. The CDR3 nucleotides are TGTGCCATCAGGGTGGGGCTCGGACAGGGGGACTACAATGAGCAGTTCTTC. V is TRBV10-3 and J is TRBJ2-1; 10 nucleotides match TRBD1. J lost 3 bases, V lost 6 bases, and 11 bases had no gene match. Germline assignment: CDR1 ENHRY and CDR2 SYGVKD. The CDR3 extends over 17 amino acids.

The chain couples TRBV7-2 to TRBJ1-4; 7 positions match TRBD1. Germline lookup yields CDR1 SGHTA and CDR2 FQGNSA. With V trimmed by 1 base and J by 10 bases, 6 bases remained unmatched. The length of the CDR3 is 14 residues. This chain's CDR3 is CASSLGQGQGKLFF. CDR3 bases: TGTGCCAGCAGCTTAGGACAGGGTCAGGGAAAACTGTTTTTT. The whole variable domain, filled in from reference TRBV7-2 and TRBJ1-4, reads GAGVSQSPSNKVTEKGKDVELRCDPISGHTALYWYRQSLGQGLEFLIYFQGNSAPDKSGLPSDRFSAERTGGSVSTLTIQRTQQEDSAVYLCASSLGQGQGKLFFGSGTQLSVL.

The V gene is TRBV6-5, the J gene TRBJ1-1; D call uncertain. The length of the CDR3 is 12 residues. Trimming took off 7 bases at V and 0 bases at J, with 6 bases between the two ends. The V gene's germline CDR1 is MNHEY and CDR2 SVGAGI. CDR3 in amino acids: CASKQMNTEAFF. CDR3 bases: TGTGCCAGCAAGCAGATGAACACTGAAGCTTTCTTT.

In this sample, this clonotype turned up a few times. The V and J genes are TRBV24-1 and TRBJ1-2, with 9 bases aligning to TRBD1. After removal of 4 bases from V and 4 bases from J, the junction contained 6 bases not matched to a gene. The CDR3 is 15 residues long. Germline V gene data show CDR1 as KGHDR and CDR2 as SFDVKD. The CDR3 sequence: CATSDGGTGSYGYTF. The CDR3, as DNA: TGTGCCACCAGTGACGGCGGGACAGGGAGCTATGGCTACACCTTC.

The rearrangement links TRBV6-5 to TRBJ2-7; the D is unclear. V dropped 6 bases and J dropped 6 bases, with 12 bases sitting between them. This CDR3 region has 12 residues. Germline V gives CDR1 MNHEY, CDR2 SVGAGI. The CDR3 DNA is TGTGCCAGCAGACCGGTTACGGGCGAGCAGTACTTC. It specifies CASRPVTGEQYF.

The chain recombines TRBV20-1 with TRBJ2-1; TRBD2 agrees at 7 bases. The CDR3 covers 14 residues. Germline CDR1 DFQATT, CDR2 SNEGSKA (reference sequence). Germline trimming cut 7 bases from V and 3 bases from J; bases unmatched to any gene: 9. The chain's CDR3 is CSVVGAGLYNEQFF. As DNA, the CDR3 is TGCAGTGTGGTCGGAGCGGGACTCTACAATGAGCAGTTCTTC.

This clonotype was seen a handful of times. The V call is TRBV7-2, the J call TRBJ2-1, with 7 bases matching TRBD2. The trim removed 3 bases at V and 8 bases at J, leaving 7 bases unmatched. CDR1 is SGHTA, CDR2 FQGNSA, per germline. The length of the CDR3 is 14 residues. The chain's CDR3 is CASSLQLATDEQFF. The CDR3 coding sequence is TGTGCCAGCAGCTTGCAACTAGCGACCGATGAGCAGTTCTTC. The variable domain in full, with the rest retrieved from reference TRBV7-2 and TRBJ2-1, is GAGVSQSPSNKVTEKGKDVELRCDPISGHTALYWYRQSLGQGLEFLIYFQGNSAPDKSGLPSDRFSAERTGGSVSTLTIQRTQQEDSAVYLCASSLQLATDEQFFGPGTRLTVL.

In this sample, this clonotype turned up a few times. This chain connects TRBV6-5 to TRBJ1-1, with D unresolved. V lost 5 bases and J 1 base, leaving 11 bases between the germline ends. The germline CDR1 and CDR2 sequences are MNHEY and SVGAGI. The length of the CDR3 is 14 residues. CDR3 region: CASSPAHPNTEAFF. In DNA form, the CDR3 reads TGTGCCAGCAGTCCAGCTCACCCGAACACTGAAGCTTTCTTT.

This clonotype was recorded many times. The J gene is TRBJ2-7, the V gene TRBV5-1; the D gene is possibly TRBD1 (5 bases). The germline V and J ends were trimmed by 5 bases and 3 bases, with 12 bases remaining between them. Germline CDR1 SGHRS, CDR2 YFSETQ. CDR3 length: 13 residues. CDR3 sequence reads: CASRQDINYEQYF. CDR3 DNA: TGCGCCAGCAGACAGGACATCAACTACGAGCAGTACTTC. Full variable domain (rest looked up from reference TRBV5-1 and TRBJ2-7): KAGVTQTPRYLIKTRGQQVTLSCSPISGHRSVSWYQQTPGQGLQFLFEYFSETQRNKGNFPGRFSGRQFSNSRSEMNVSTLELGDSALYLCASRQDINYEQYFGPGTRLTVT.

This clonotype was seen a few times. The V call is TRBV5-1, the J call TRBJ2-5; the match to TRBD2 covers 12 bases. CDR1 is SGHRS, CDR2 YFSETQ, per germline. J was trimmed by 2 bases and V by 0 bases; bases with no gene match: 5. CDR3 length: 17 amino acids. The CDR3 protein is CASSLVLAGGEQETQYF. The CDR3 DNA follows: TGCGCCAGCAGCTTGGTTCTAGCGGGAGGGGAACAAGAGACCCAGTACTTC. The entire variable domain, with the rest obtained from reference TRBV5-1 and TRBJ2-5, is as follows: KAGVTQTPRYLIKTRGQQVTLSCSPISGHRSVSWYQQTPGQGLQFLFEYFSETQRNKGNFPGRFSGRQFSNSRSEMNVSTLELGDSALYLCASSLVLAGGEQETQYFGPGTRLLVL.

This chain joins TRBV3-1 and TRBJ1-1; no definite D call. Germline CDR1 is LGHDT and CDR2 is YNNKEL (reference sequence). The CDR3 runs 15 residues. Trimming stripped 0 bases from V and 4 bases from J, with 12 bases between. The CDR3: CASSQDTGWSTEAFF. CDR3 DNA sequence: TGTGCCAGCAGCCAAGATACGGGTTGGAGCACTGAAGCTTTCTTT.

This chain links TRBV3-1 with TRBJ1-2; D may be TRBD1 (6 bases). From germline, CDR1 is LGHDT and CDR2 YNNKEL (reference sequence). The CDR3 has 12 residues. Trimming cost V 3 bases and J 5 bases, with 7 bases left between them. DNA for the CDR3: TGTGCCAGCAGCCACGGACAGTATGGCTACACCTTC. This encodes CASSHGQYGYTF. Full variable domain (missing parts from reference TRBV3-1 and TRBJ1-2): DTAVSQTPKYLVTQMGNDKSIKCEQNLGHDTMYWYKQDSKKFLKIMFSYNNKELIINETVPNRFSPKSPDKAHLNLHINSLELGDSAVYFCASSHGQYGYTFGSGTRLTVV.

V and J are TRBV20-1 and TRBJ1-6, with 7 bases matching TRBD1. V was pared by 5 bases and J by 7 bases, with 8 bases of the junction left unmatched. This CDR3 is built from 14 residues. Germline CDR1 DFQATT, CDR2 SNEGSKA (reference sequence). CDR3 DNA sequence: TGCAGTGCTCCGCAGGGGACAGCAAATTCACCCCTCCACTTT. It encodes CSAPQGTANSPLHF.

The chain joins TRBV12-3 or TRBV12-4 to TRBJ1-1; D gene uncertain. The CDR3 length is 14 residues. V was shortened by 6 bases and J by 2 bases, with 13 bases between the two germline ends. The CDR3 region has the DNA TGTGCCAGCAGAGGTGAGGAACCCAACACTGAAGCTTTCTTT. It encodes CASRGEEPNTEAFF.

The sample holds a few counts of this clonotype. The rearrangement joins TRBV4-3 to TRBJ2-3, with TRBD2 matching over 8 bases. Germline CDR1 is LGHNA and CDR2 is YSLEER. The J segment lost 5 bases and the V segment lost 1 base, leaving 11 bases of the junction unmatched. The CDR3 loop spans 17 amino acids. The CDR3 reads CASSQVRSGSGLDTQYF. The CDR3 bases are TGCGCCAGCAGCCAAGTCCGAAGCGGGAGCGGGTTAGATACGCAGTATTTT.

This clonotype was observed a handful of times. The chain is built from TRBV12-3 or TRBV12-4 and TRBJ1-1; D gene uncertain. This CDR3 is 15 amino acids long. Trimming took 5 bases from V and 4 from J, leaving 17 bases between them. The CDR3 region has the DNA TGTGCCAGCAGTAAAGCGGTGGGGAAGGGCACTGAAGCTTTCTTT. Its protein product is CASSKAVGKGTEAFF.

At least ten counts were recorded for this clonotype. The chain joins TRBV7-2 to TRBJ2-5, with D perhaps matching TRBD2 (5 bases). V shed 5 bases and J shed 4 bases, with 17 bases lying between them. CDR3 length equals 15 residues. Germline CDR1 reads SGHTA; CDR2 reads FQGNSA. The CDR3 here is CASSLTPGFSETQYF. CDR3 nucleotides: TGTGCCAGCAGCCTCACACCGGGGTTCTCAGAGACCCAGTACTTC.

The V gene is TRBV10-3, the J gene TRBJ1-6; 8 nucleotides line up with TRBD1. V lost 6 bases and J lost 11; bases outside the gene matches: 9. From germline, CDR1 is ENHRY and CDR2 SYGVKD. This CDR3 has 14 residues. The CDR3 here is CAIRAGTGEPPLHF. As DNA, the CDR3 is TGTGCCATCAGGGCCGGGACAGGAGAGCCACCCCTCCACTTT.

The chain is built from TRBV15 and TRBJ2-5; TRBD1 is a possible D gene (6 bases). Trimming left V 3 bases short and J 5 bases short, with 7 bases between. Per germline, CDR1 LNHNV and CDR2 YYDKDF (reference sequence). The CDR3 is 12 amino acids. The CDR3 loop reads CATSSQGETQYF. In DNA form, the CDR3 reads TGTGCCACCAGCAGTCAGGGGGAGACCCAGTACTTC.

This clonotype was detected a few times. This CDR3 reads CAIHGGTYEQYF. Here the CDR3 DNA reads TGTGCCATCCACGGAGGGACCTACGAGCAGTACTTC. The rearrangement uses TRBV10-3 and TRBJ2-7, with D possibly TRBD2 on 6 matching bases. The CDR3 is 12 amino acids. V lost 8 bases and J 2 bases, leaving 10 bases between the germline ends. Germline CDR1 ENHRY, CDR2 SYGVKD.

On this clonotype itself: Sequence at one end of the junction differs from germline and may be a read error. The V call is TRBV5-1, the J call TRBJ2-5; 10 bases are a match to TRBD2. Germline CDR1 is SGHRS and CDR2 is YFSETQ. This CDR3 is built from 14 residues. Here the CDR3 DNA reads TGCGCCAGCAGACGTAACGGGCTAGCGGGGGAAGGATGCTTC. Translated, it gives CASRRNGLAGEGCF. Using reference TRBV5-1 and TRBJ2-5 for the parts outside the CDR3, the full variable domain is KAGVTQTPRYLIKTRGQQVTLSCSPISGHRSVSWYQQTPGQGLQFLFEYFSETQRNKGNFPGRFSGRQFSNSRSEMNVSTLELGDSALYLCASRRNGLAGEGCFGPGTRLLVL.

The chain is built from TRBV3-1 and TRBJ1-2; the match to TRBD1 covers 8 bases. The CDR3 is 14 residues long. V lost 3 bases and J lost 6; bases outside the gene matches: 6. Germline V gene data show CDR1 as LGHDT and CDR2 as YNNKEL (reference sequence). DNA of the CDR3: TGTGCCAGCAGCCAGAGGACAGGGACGGATGGCTACACCTTC. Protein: CASSQRTGTDGYTF.